The rows below give T cell receptor beta chains drawn from one sample of a study of blood T cell repertoires in COVID-19. TCRdb's copy holds only in-frame clones and misses some; the assay was immunoSEQ multiplex PCR. Among 110,000 to 150,000 clones listed, 84% were seen once. Sequences were obtained from PBMCs or T cells enriched from blood (not recorded which). The origin of the receptors is a middle-aged man with acute COVID-19. CDR3s include the opening cysteine and the closing phenylalanine or tryptophan. The order of the fields is D gene, V gene, J gene, clone size, CDR3 protein, CDR3 DNA. D genes are given only for firm matches. Where a row states a size, it is once, few, many or the class of an expanded clone; other rows omit it.

D: .; V: TRBV30; J: TRBJ2-1; size: .; CDR3: CAWSVPSQGGYNEQFF; DNA: TGTGCCTGGAGTGTACCGAGTCAGGGGGGCTACAATGAGCAGTTCTTC
D: .; V: TRBV6-5; J: TRBJ2-2; size: .; CDR3: CASSYENANTGELFF; DNA: TGTGCCAGCAGTTATGAGAACGCGAACACCGGGGAGCTGTTTTTT
D: .; V: TRBV7-9; J: TRBJ2-5; size: .; CDR3: CASSQTRGAETQYF; DNA: TGTGCCAGCAGTCAGACTCGGGGGGCTGAGACCCAGTACTTC
D: .; V: TRBV29-1; J: TRBJ1-1; size: once; CDR3: CSVESAAGTEAFF; DNA: TGCAGCGTTGAAAGCGCCGCCGGGACTGAAGCTTTCTTT
D: TRBD2; V: TRBV11-2; J: TRBJ2-3; size: .; CDR3: CASSWGGGADTQYF; DNA: TGTGCCAGCAGCTGGGGCGGGGGTGCAGATACGCAGTATTTT
D: TRBD1; V: TRBV5-5; J: TRBJ1-1; size: .; CDR3: CASSSGTENTEAFF; DNA: TGTGCCAGCAGCTCCGGGACAGAGAACACTGAAGCTTTCTTT
D: TRBD2; V: TRBV18; J: TRBJ2-2; size: .; CDR3: CASSPNSGGSGELFF; DNA: TGTGCCAGCTCACCAAACAGCGGGGGCTCCGGGGAGCTGTTTTTT
D: TRBD1; V: TRBV5-6; J: TRBJ2-7; size: many; CDR3: CASSFQGTGGIWLYEQYF; DNA: TGTGCCAGCAGCTTCCAAGGGACAGGGGGAATTTGGCTCTACGAGCAGTACTTC
D: .; V: TRBV30; J: TRBJ1-6; size: .; CDR3: CAWSGPDSPLHF; DNA: TGTGCCTGGAGTGGCCCGGATTCACCCCTCCACTTT
D: .; V: TRBV7-2; J: TRBJ2-1; size: .; CDR3: CASSLLGRGYNEQFF; DNA: TGTGCCAGCAGCTTACTTGGCAGGGGATACAATGAGCAGTTCTTC
D: TRBD1; V: TRBV19; J: TRBJ2-3; size: .; CDR3: CASSMTGGGWTDTQYF; DNA: TGTGCCAGTAGTATGACAGGGGGCGGATGGACAGATACGCAGTATTTT
D: .; V: TRBV5-1; J: TRBJ1-1; size: .; CDR3: CASSLDEDTEAFF; DNA: TGCGCCAGCAGCTTGGACGAGGACACTGAAGCTTTCTTT
D: .; V: TRBV27; J: TRBJ2-1; size: .; CDR3: CASSFRNNEQFF; DNA: TGTGCCAGCAGTTTTCGTAACAATGAGCAGTTCTTC
D: TRBD1; V: TRBV29-1; J: TRBJ2-2; size: few; CDR3: CSAARGGNTGELFF; DNA: TGCAGCGCTGCGAGAGGGGGCAACACCGGGGAGCTGTTTTTT
D: TRBD1; V: TRBV5-1; J: TRBJ1-4; size: .; CDR3: CASSLGQGNEKLFF; DNA: TGCGCCAGCAGCTTGGGACAGGGGAACGAAAAACTGTTTTTT
D: .; V: TRBV21-1; J: TRBJ2-7; size: .; CDR3: CASSKKATSSFYEQYF; DNA: TGTGCCAGCAGCAAAAAAGCCACTAGCTCATTTTACGAGCAGTACTTC
D: .; V: TRBV28; J: TRBJ1-1; size: .; CDR3: CASSFGRGAFF; DNA: TGTGCCAGCAGTTTTGGGAGGGGAGCTTTCTTT
D: .; V: TRBV7-9; J: TRBJ1-3; size: .; CDR3: CATSLGGAGNTIYF; DNA: TGTGCCACCTCCCTGGGGGGGGCTGGAAACACCATATATTTT
D: TRBD1; V: TRBV18; J: TRBJ2-3; size: .; CDR3: CASSGARTGGTDTQYF; DNA: TGTGCCAGCTCGGGGGCCCGGACAGGGGGCACAGATACGCAGTATTTT
D: .; V: TRBV19; J: TRBJ2-3; size: .; CDR3: CASSPWWGEDTQYF; DNA: TGTGCCAGTAGTCCCTGGTGGGGGGAAGATACGCAGTATTTT
D: .; V: TRBV18; J: TRBJ1-5; size: .; CDR3: CASSPSGDQPQHF; DNA: TGTGCCAGCTCACCCTCGGGAGATCAGCCCCAGCATTTT
D: .; V: TRBV9; J: TRBJ1-1; size: .; CDR3: CASSVGVGGTEAFF; DNA: TGTGCCAGCAGCGTAGGGGTAGGGGGCACTGAAGCTTTCTTT
D: TRBD1; V: TRBV10-2; J: TRBJ2-2; size: .; CDR3: CASKGQPPLENTGELFF; DNA: TGCGCCAGCAAGGGACAGCCGCCTCTGGAGAACACCGGGGAGCTGTTTTTT
D: .; V: TRBV19; J: TRBJ1-5; size: .; CDR3: CASSPEGRPQHF; DNA: TGTGCCAGTAGTCCCGAGGGAAGGCCCCAGCATTTT
D: TRBD1; V: TRBV5-4; J: TRBJ2-1; size: .; CDR3: CASSSGGTGQDNEQFF; DNA: TGTGCCAGCAGCTCCGGAGGTACGGGACAGGACAATGAGCAGTTCTTC
D: TRBD1; V: TRBV10-1; J: TRBJ1-1; size: .; CDR3: CASSPGQGNTEAFF; DNA: TGCGCCAGCAGTCCGGGACAGGGGAACACTGAAGCTTTCTTT
D: .; V: TRBV2; J: TRBJ2-3; size: .; CDR3: CASSEGRGVRTDTQYF; DNA: TGTGCCAGCAGTGAAGGCCGAGGTGTTCGCACAGATACGCAGTATTTT
D: TRBD1; V: TRBV9; J: TRBJ2-1; size: .; CDR3: CASSVFSGTGTDEQFF; DNA: TGTGCCAGCAGCGTATTCTCAGGGACAGGGACAGATGAGCAGTTCTTC
D: TRBD1; V: TRBV6-6; J: TRBJ1-3; size: .; CDR3: CASSRTGESGNTIYF; DNA: TGTGCCAGCAGTCGGACAGGGGAGTCAGGAAACACCATATATTTT
D: .; V: TRBV19; J: TRBJ1-1; size: .; CDR3: CASSIVGQRVSVNTEAFF; DNA: TGTGCCAGTAGTATAGTCGGACAGAGGGTATCGGTGAACACTGAAGCTTTCTTT
D: .; V: TRBV27; J: TRBJ1-2; size: few; CDR3: CASSRGGAYQGYTF; DNA: TGTGCCAGCAGTCGGGGCGGGGCATATCAAGGCTACACCTTC
D: TRBD1; V: TRBV7-8; J: TRBJ1-4; size: few; CDR3: CASSSRGRGEKLFF; DNA: TGTGCCAGCAGCTCCAGGGGGCGCGGGGAAAAACTGTTTTTT
D: TRBD2; V: TRBV11-2; J: TRBJ2-1; size: .; CDR3: CASSPPAGGYNEQFF; DNA: TGTGCCAGCAGCCCTCCTGCGGGAGGGTACAATGAGCAGTTCTTC
D: TRBD1; V: TRBV11-2; J: TRBJ2-7; size: .; CDR3: CASSFMGTGWYEQYF; DNA: TGTGCCAGCAGCTTCATGGGGACAGGGTGGTACGAGCAGTACTTC
D: .; V: TRBV6-5; J: TRBJ2-7; size: .; CDR3: CASSYSHHDSYEQYF; DNA: TGTGCCAGCAGTTATAGCCATCACGATTCCTACGAGCAGTACTTC
D: TRBD2; V: TRBV30; J: TRBJ2-5; size: .; CDR3: CAWSYPGLADQETQYF; DNA: TGTGCCTGGAGTTATCCGGGACTAGCGGACCAAGAGACCCAGTACTTC
D: .; V: TRBV28; J: TRBJ1-6; size: .; CDR3: CASSFYGNSPLHF; DNA: TGTGCCAGCAGTTTCTACGGGAATTCACCCCTCCACTTT
D: .; V: TRBV4-3; J: TRBJ2-1; size: .; CDR3: CASSQGLGLSSYNEQFF; DNA: TGCGCCAGCAGCCAAGGGCTCGGACTGAGCTCCTACAATGAGCAGTTCTTC
D: .; V: TRBV15; J: TRBJ2-3; size: .; CDR3: CATSRASDTQYF; DNA: TGTGCCACCAGCAGGGCATCAGATACGCAGTATTTT
D: .; V: TRBV19; J: TRBJ2-7; size: .; CDR3: CASSIGAGYEQYF; DNA: TGTGCCAGTAGTATAGGCGCAGGCTACGAGCAGTACTTC
D: TRBD1; V: TRBV7-8; J: TRBJ2-5; size: .; CDR3: CASSSRTGGGETQYF; DNA: TGTGCCAGCAGCTCCCGGACAGGGGGTGGGGAGACCCAGTACTTC
D: .; V: TRBV28; J: TRBJ2-7; size: .; CDR3: CASSPGRVTYEQYF; DNA: TGTGCCAGCAGCCCGGGTCGGGTGACCTACGAGCAGTACTTC
D: TRBD1; V: TRBV5-6; J: TRBJ2-2; size: .; CDR3: CASSPTGGSTGELFF; DNA: TGTGCCAGCAGCCCGACAGGGGGTAGCACCGGGGAGCTGTTTTTT
D: .; V: TRBV2; J: TRBJ1-2; size: .; CDR3: CASSPRVEGYTF; DNA: TGTGCCAGCAGCCCCCGTGTGGAGGGCTACACCTTC
D: TRBD2; V: TRBV5-1; J: TRBJ2-2; size: .; CDR3: CASSGTSNTGELFF; DNA: TGCGCCAGCAGTGGGACTAGCAACACCGGGGAGCTGTTTTTT
D: .; V: TRBV5-6; J: TRBJ2-2; size: .; CDR3: CASSFSGYAGELFF; DNA: TGTGCCAGCAGCTTTTCAGGGTACGCCGGGGAGCTGTTTTTT
D: .; V: TRBV7-9; J: TRBJ1-1; size: .; CDR3: CASSGGFTEAFF; DNA: TGTGCCAGCAGCGGGGGGTTCACTGAAGCTTTCTTT
D: .; V: TRBV18; J: TRBJ1-1; size: .; CDR3: CASSPQVGDTEAFF; DNA: TGTGCCAGCTCACCACAGGTAGGGGACACTGAAGCTTTCTTT
D: .; V: TRBV19; J: TRBJ1-5; size: .; CDR3: CASSTDRGNQPQHF; DNA: TGTGCCAGTAGCACGGACAGAGGCAATCAGCCCCAGCATTTT
D: .; V: TRBV28; J: TRBJ2-2; size: once; CDR3: CASSLPQNTGELFF; DNA: TGTGCCAGCAGTTTACCCCAGAACACCGGGGAGCTGTTTTTT
D: TRBD2; V: TRBV14; J: TRBJ2-2; size: .; CDR3: CASSQVLAGAPGELFF; DNA: TGTGCCAGCAGCCAAGTACTAGCGGGAGCCCCCGGGGAGCTGTTTTTT
D: TRBD2; V: TRBV3-1/TRBV3-2; J: TRBJ2-2; size: .; CDR3: CASSQESREGREGANTGELFF; DNA: TGTGCCAGCAGCCAAGAGAGTAGAGAGGGGCGGGAGGGCGCGAACACCGGGGAGCTGTTTTTT
D: .; V: TRBV7-9; J: TRBJ1-4; size: .; CDR3: CASSLGPTGSSLEKLFF; DNA: TGTGCCAGCAGCTTAGGTCCGACAGGTTCGTCGTTAGAAAAACTGTTTTTT